Listed here are 25 T cell receptor beta chains from one sample, sequenced in a study of CD8 T cells in Susac syndrome. Reverse transcription used about 0.45 to 1 ug RNA and random hexamers. Each CDR3 protein gets one entry after TCRdb re-called the immunoSEQ multiplex PCR reads with MiXCR. The sample consists of some 110,000 distinct CDR3 sequences, just over 90% of them appearing once. Sequenced input: CD8+ T cells from PBMCs. These receptors originate from a human donor with multiple sclerosis.

The V and J genes are TRBV2 and TRBJ2-5, with D possibly being TRBD2 (6 bases). The CDR3 extends over 15 amino acids. From germline, CDR1 is SNHLY and CDR2 FYNNEI. Trimming cost V 2 bases and J 2 bases, with 12 bases left between them. CDR3 sequence (DNA): TGTGCCAGCAGTGAAAGAGTAGCGGTACAAGAGACCCAGTACTTC. Its translation is CASSERVAVQETQYF.

In its sample, this clonotype was seen a few times. The genes are TRBV7-3 and TRBJ2-1; 10 nucleotides align to TRBD2. Losses at the gene ends were 5 bases for V and 2 bases for J; bases not matched to a gene: 3. CDR3 length: 15 amino acids. Germline V gives CDR1 SGHTA, CDR2 FQGTGA. The CDR3 DNA is TGTGCCAGCAGCCCGGGGACTAGCGCCTACAATGAGCAGTTCTTC. This gives the protein CASSPGTSAYNEQFF.

The chain has TRBV7-2 and TRBJ2-7, with TRBD1 matching 7 bases. Germline trimming cut 4 bases from V and 2 bases from J; bases unmatched to any gene: 8. The CDR3 runs 15 residues. Germline V gene lookup returns CDR1 SGHTA and CDR2 FQGNSA. CDR3 coding DNA: TGTGCCAGCAGCTATTGGGACAGCCCTACCTACGAGCAGTACGTC. It specifies CASSYWDSPTYEQYV.

The gene calls are TRBV13 and TRBJ2-1, with TRBD2 matching over 10 bases. V dropped 5 bases and J dropped 3; count of bases not matched to a gene: 7. The CDR3 is 16 residues long. From germline, CDR1 is PRHDT and CDR2 FYEKMQ (reference sequence). The CDR3 loop reads CASSPLTSGDYNEQFF. The CDR3 bases are TGTGCCAGCAGCCCCCTTACTAGCGGGGACTACAATGAGCAGTTCTTC.

This chain joins TRBV30 and TRBJ1-2; D may be TRBD1 (6 bases). This CDR3 is built from 13 residues. The V gene's germline CDR1 is GTSNPN and CDR2 SVGIG (reference sequence). Trimming took 4 bases from V and 2 from J, leaving 11 bases between them. The CDR3 sequence is CAWTKTGNYGYTF. In DNA, the CDR3 is TGTGCCTGGACGAAAACAGGGAACTATGGCTACACCTTC.

The V gene is TRBV12-3 or TRBV12-4, the J gene TRBJ1-1, with TRBD1 identical over 7 bases. J gave up 7 bases and V 10 bases, and 9 bases lay outside the gene matches. CDR3 size: 12 residues. CDR3 region: CATSAGGLEAFF. For the CDR3, the DNA is TGTGCCACATCCGCAGGGGGGCTTGAAGCTTTCTTT.

V is TRBV25-1 and J is TRBJ2-1; D uncertain. Between the trimmed V and J ends, which lost 4 bases and 0 bases, there was a span of 19 bases. Germline V lookup: CDR1 MGHDK, CDR2 SYGVNS. The CDR3 sequence is 18 residues long. The CDR3 bases are TGTGCCAGCAGTGGCAGTTCCAATCAGGTCATCTCCTACAATGAGCAGTTCTTC. Residues: CASSGSSNQVISYNEQFF.

The chain carries TRBV15 and TRBJ1-2; D perhaps matches TRBD1 (6 bases). Deletions cut 0 bases from V and 4 bases from J, with 15 bases between. There are 16 residues in the CDR3. CDR1 and CDR2 from the germline V gene are LNHNV and YYDKDF (reference sequence). DNA for the CDR3: TGTGCCACCAGCAGAGACCTCGACAGGTCTAGCTATGGCTACACCTTC. It is translated as CATSRDLDRSSYGYTF.

This chain joins TRBV12-3 or TRBV12-4 and TRBJ2-1; 14 bases are a match to TRBD2. V lost 5 bases, J lost 6 bases, and 9 bases stayed unmatched. This CDR3 is 17 amino acids long. CDR3 sequence: CASSTGLAGVMGNEQFF. In nucleotides, the CDR3 is TGTGCCAGCAGTACGGGACTAGCGGGAGTTATGGGCAATGAGCAGTTCTTC.

The chain links TRBV4-1 to TRBJ1-5, with a possible D match to TRBD1 (6 bases). CDR1 and CDR2 from the germline V gene are MGHRA and YSYEKL. V was clipped by 4 bases and J by 0 bases, with 22 bases between them. The CDR3 has 19 amino acids. CDR3 in DNA: TGCGCCAGCAGCCTAAGCGGGACACCCGTAGGACTTAGCAATCAGCCCCAGCATTTT. Its protein is CASSLSGTPVGLSNQPQHF.

The chain uses TRBV29-1 and TRBJ2-3; D unresolved. Trimming shortened V by 3 bases and J by 4 bases, and 11 bases separated the two germline ends. Germline CDR1 SQVTM, CDR2 ANQGSEA. This CDR3 comprises 13 residues. The CDR3 here is CSVEIGDSDTQYF. DNA for the CDR3: TGCAGCGTTGAGATAGGCGATTCAGATACGCAGTATTTT.

This chain joins TRBV19 and TRBJ1-5; D is unclear. Trimming pared 5 bases from V and 3 bases from J, leaving 17 bases between. CDR1 is LNHDA, CDR2 SQIVND, per germline (reference sequence). The CDR3 sequence is 16 residues long. CDR3 coding DNA: TGTGCCAGTAGTTCTCCCCCCTCTCAGTTCAATCAGCCCCAGCATTTT. Translating gives CASSSPPSQFNQPQHF.

The rearrangement joins TRBV20-1 to TRBJ2-1, with D unclear. The CDR3 has 13 residues. V lost 1 base to trimming and J lost 6 bases, with 10 bases between them. CDR1 is DFQATT, CDR2 SNEGSKA, per germline (reference sequence). CDR3 sequence (DNA): TGCAGTGCTAGAGTGAGGACGATCAATGAGCAGTTCTTC. The encoded protein is CSARVRTINEQFF.

Note on this clonotype: The junction departs from germline at one end; a sequencing error may be responsible. The J gene is TRBJ2-4, the V gene TRBV6-4; D possibly corresponds to TRBD1 (6 bases). This CDR3 is 16 amino acids long. The V gene's germline CDR1 is MRHNA and CDR2 SNTAGT. The CDR3 DNA reads TGTGCCAGCAGTGGACAGGACCTAGGAGCCAAAGACATTCAGTACTTC. Translating it yields CASSGQDLGAKDIQYF.

This clonotype was detected once. The chain couples TRBV20-1 to TRBJ2-7, with 8 positions matching TRBD1. CDR1 is DFQATT and CDR2 is SNEGSKA in the germline V gene (reference sequence). V shed 3 bases and J 1 base; nucleotides not matched to a gene: 2. The CDR3 is 13 residues long. Here the CDR3 DNA reads TGCAGTGCTAGGACAGGGGAATCCTACGAGCAGTACTTC. It yields the protein CSARTGESYEQYF.

V usage is TRBV19 and J usage is TRBJ2-6, with 12 nucleotides matching TRBD1. J lost 2 bases, V lost 1 base, and 3 bases had no gene match. This CDR3 is 18 amino acids long. The V gene's germline CDR1 is LNHDA and CDR2 SQIVND (reference sequence). In nucleotides, the CDR3 is TGTGCCAGTAGTATAGGGGACAGGGGGCCACCTGGGGCCAACGTCCTGACTTTC. Protein product: CASSIGDRGPPGANVLTF.

The V and J genes are TRBV15 and TRBJ2-1; TRBD1 aligns across 8 bases. V lost 8 bases to trimming and J lost 6 bases; unmatched junction nucleotides: 3. This CDR3 has 12 residues. Germline V gene data show CDR1 as LNHNV and CDR2 as YYDKDF (reference sequence). The chain's CDR3 is CATGDRRNEQFF. CDR3 DNA: TGTGCCACCGGGGACAGGCGCAATGAGCAGTTCTTC.

This chain joins TRBV12-3 or TRBV12-4 and TRBJ2-1; the D gene could be TRBD1 or TRBD2 (6 bases each). The CDR3 is 12 amino acids. V was cut by 3 bases and J by 12 bases, with 12 bases left in between. This CDR3 is CASSFPGGGQFF. The CDR3 DNA is TGTGCCAGCAGTTTCCCCGGGGGCGGGCAGTTCTTC.

The chain combines TRBV20-1 with TRBJ1-4, with D possibly matching TRBD1 (5 bases). The V gene's germline CDR1 is DFQATT and CDR2 SNEGSKA (reference sequence). CDR3 size: 16 residues. Trimming shortened V by 3 bases and J by 7 bases, and 21 bases separated the two germline ends. CDR3 bases: TGCAGTGCTAGGATGGGGGTGGGACTGACAGTTGAAAAACTGTTTTTT. This encodes CSARMGVGLTVEKLFF.

V and J are TRBV7-9 and TRBJ1-5; a possible D gene is TRBD1 (5 bases). CDR3 length: 13 residues. V was shortened by 4 bases and J by 4 bases, with 8 bases between the two germline ends. The V gene's germline CDR1 is SEHNR and CDR2 FQNEAQ (reference sequence). This CDR3 reads CASSSGGNQPQHF. In DNA form, the CDR3 reads TGTGCCAGCAGCTCCGGGGGGAATCAGCCCCAGCATTTT.

The CDR3: CASSPGSMNTEAFF. The CDR3, as DNA: TGTGCCAGCAGTCCCGGCAGCATGAACACTGAAGCTTTCTTT. The chain couples TRBV7-6 to TRBJ1-1, with unresolved D. The CDR3 length is 14 residues. Germline assignment: CDR1 SGHVS and CDR2 FNYEAQ. V was cut by 6 bases and J by 0 bases, with 11 bases left in between.

The CDR3 region is CSARSTGGGGYTF. CDR3 DNA sequence: TGCAGTGCTAGGTCGACAGGGGGTGGTGGCTACACCTTC. The chain combines TRBV20-1 with TRBJ1-2; the match to TRBD1 covers 9 bases. Trimming removed 3 bases from V and 7 bases from J; junction bases left unmatched: 6. This CDR3 has 13 amino acids. CDR1 DFQATT and CDR2 SNEGSKA come from the germline V gene (reference sequence).

The gene calls are TRBV13 and TRBJ2-3; maybe TRBD1 (6 bases). V gave up 4 bases and J gave up 2 bases, with 13 bases separating them. Germline V gene sequence: CDR1 PRHDT, CDR2 FYEKMQ (reference sequence). The CDR3 contains 15 residues. The DNA for the CDR3 is TGTGCCAGCAGCTCCCGACGGGACAACACAGATACGCAGTATTTT. Amino acids: CASSSRRDNTDTQYF.

This clonotype appeared a single time. V usage is TRBV25-1 and J usage is TRBJ2-3; no clear D gene. V was pared by 3 bases and J by 6 bases, with 7 bases between. From germline, CDR1 is MGHDK and CDR2 SYGVNS. This CDR3 comprises 12 residues. CDR3 DNA: TGTGCCAGCAGTGATGTGGGGGATACGCAGTATTTT. As protein: CASSDVGDTQYF.

The chain is built from TRBV27 and TRBJ2-1, with a weak D call TRBD2 (7 bases). Germline CDR1 MNHEY, CDR2 SMNVEV (reference sequence). This CDR3 is built from 15 residues. Trimming took off 5 bases at V and 5 bases at J, with 16 bases between the two ends. The CDR3 sequence is CASSLLGGPNNEQFF. The CDR3 DNA reads TGTGCCAGCAGTCTACTGGGGGGGCCGAACAATGAGCAGTTCTTC.